Following are 21 T cell receptor beta chains from one sample sequenced in a study of T cell changes during pregnancy in multiple sclerosis (dated by TCRdb to between 2018 and 2020). The library came from the immunoSEQ multiplex PCR assay. Sourced from immuneACCESS, this table was stored by TCRdb with only in-frame sequences that have V and J called. A share of the clones is absent; for the studies checked, an unresolved V gene accounts for under half, and the remainder has no known explanation. For this sample the table gives more than 85,000 clones, of which approximately 95% were detected only once. Approximately 1.7% of the sample is held by the ten biggest clonotypes. This material consisted of peripheral blood, taken after pregnancy. The origin of the receptors is a female donor in good health, enrolled as a control in a pregnancy study.

The rearrangement uses TRBV7-2 and TRBJ1-3; no firm D call. This CDR3 region has 15 residues. V shed 4 bases and J shed 0 bases, with 10 bases lying between them. Germline V gene data show CDR1 as SGHTA and CDR2 as FQGNSA. The CDR3 nucleotides read TGTGCCAGCAGCTCCAACACCAACTCTGGAAACACCATATATTTT. This gives the protein CASSSNTNSGNTIYF.

This chain links TRBV2 with TRBJ2-7; D gene unclear. From germline, CDR1 is SNHLY and CDR2 FYNNEI. The CDR3 totals 14 residues. Trimming removed 7 bases from V and 2 bases from J, with 15 bases in between. This CDR3 is CASTWAKAPYEQYF. CDR3 DNA: TGTGCCAGCACATGGGCAAAGGCCCCCTACGAGCAGTACTTC.

This clone came up once. The rearrangement joins TRBV5-1 to TRBJ2-5; tentatively, D is TRBD2 (5 bases). The germline V gene encodes CDR1 SGHRS and CDR2 YFSETQ. This CDR3 is built from 13 residues. The ends were cut back, 7 bases at V and 5 bases at J, with 15 bases in the middle. This chain's CDR3 is CASADTSMETQYF. CDR3 DNA sequence: TGCGCCAGCGCTGATACTAGTATGGAGACCCAGTACTTC.

The J gene is TRBJ1-2, the V gene TRBV19; weak D call: TRBD1 (6 bases). V was pared by 4 bases and J by 10 bases, with 19 bases between. Germline V gene sequence: CDR1 LNHDA, CDR2 SQIVND (reference sequence). The CDR3 contains 14 residues. This chain's CDR3 is CASSNRDIRPNYTF. In DNA form, the CDR3 reads TGTGCCAGTAGTAACAGGGACATCCGGCCTAACTACACCTTC.

The chain couples TRBV2 to TRBJ2-1; 15 positions match TRBD2. This CDR3 has 16 amino acids. Trimming took 4 bases from V and 5 from J; bases not matched to a gene: 3. Germline CDR1 reads SNHLY; CDR2 reads FYNNEI. In DNA form, the CDR3 reads TGTGCCAGCAGTGGGACTAGCGGGAGGGCCCACAATGAGCAGTTCTTC. The encoded protein is CASSGTSGRAHNEQFF.

This sequence joins TRBV5-6 and TRBJ2-1, with 8 bases lining up with TRBD2. The CDR3 length is 15 residues. V shed 5 bases and J 6 bases; nucleotides not matched to a gene: 10. Looked up from germline, CDR1 is SGHDT and CDR2 is YYEEEE. CDR3: CASRGLVGFINEQFF. The CDR3 DNA reads as TGTGCCAGCAGGGGACTAGTTGGGTTTATCAATGAGCAGTTCTTC.

CDR3 loop: CASSQDRDLGYGYTF. CDR3 coding DNA: TGTGCCAGCAGCCAGGACAGGGATTTAGGGTATGGCTACACCTTC. The gene calls are TRBV4-2 and TRBJ1-2, with 8 bases lining up with TRBD1. The CDR3 totals 15 residues. With 3 bases clipped from V and 5 bases from J, the junction kept 8 bases outside the gene matches. Germline CDR1 is LGHNA and CDR2 is YNFKEQ.

This sequence joins TRBV15 and TRBJ2-7; 7 positions match TRBD1. J was trimmed by 5 bases and V by 1 base; bases with no gene match: 8. Looked up from germline, CDR1 is LNHNV and CDR2 is YYDKDF (reference sequence). This CDR3 has 15 amino acids. CDR3 loop: CATSRVTGRFDEQYF. The CDR3 bases are TGTGCCACCAGCAGAGTGACAGGGCGGTTTGACGAGCAGTACTTC.

The V call is TRBV7-8, the J call TRBJ1-5; weak D call: TRBD1 (6 bases). Trimming removed 3 bases from V and 8 bases from J, with 14 bases in between. Germline V gene lookup returns CDR1 SGHVS and CDR2 FQNEAQ. This CDR3 region has 14 residues. Written as DNA, the CDR3 is TGTGCCAGCAGCTTGGACAGCGCCAAGGAGCCCCAGCATTTT. This codes for CASSLDSAKEPQHF.

The gene calls are TRBV6-5 and TRBJ1-1; TRBD1 aligns across 7 bases. Per the germline V gene, CDR1 is MNHEY and CDR2 is SVGAGI. This CDR3 comprises 15 residues. J gave up 1 base and V 6 bases, and 8 bases lay outside the gene matches. The DNA of the CDR3 is TGTGCCAGCAGCATAGGGGGACAGCCGAACACTGAAGCTTTCTTT. It translates to CASSIGGQPNTEAFF.

The chain employs TRBV10-1 and TRBJ2-3; 13 bases fit TRBD2. The V segment lost 3 bases and the J segment 4 bases; nucleotides outside the gene matches: 4. Looked up from germline, CDR1 is WNHNN and CDR2 is SYGVQD (reference sequence). This CDR3 comprises 16 residues. CDR3 bases: TGCGCCAGCAGTGAACTAGCGGGAGGGCCCCCAGATACGCAGTATTTT. Protein product: CASSELAGGPPDTQYF.

The chain has TRBV15 and TRBJ1-4, with no clear D. Per germline, CDR1 LNHNV and CDR2 YYDKDF (reference sequence). Trimming shortened V by 5 bases and J by 10 bases, and 17 bases separated the two germline ends. The CDR3 contains 14 residues. CDR3 DNA sequence: TGTGCCACCAGCCTTGAGGAGGGAGACCGAAAACTGTTTTTT. Its translation is CATSLEEGDRKLFF.

The rearrangement uses TRBV2 and TRBJ1-2, with D unresolved. The CDR3 loop spans 13 amino acids. V lost 3 bases and J lost 6, with 11 bases in between. The germline V gene has CDR1 SNHLY and CDR2 FYNNEI. CDR3 in amino acids: CASSETPQDGYTF. DNA for the CDR3: TGTGCCAGCAGTGAGACCCCCCAGGATGGCTACACCTTC.

This sequence joins TRBV6-1 and TRBJ2-7, with D unclear. The V gene's germline CDR1 is MNHNS and CDR2 SASEGT. Trimming cost V 1 base and J 2 bases, with 12 bases left between them. The CDR3 length is 15 residues. Here the CDR3 reads CASSEVRLDAYEQYF. In DNA, the CDR3 is TGTGCCAGCAGTGAAGTTCGGCTAGATGCCTACGAGCAGTACTTC.

This clone was seen ten or more times. The chain has TRBV19 and TRBJ2-1; 9 nucleotides agree with TRBD1. The germline CDR1 and CDR2 sequences are LNHDA and SQIVND (reference sequence). There are 15 residues in the CDR3. V lost 3 bases to trimming and J lost 7 bases; unmatched junction nucleotides: 7. The CDR3 DNA follows: TGTGCCAGTAGTATTACAGGGGGCGCTAGGAATGAGCAGTTCTTC. It encodes CASSITGGARNEQFF.

The count of this clone is one. This chain joins TRBV28 and TRBJ2-7, with 7 bases identical to TRBD1. The CDR3 has 16 residues. Germline trimming cut 4 bases from V and 1 base from J; bases unmatched to any gene: 10. CDR1 and CDR2 (germline): MDHEN, SYDVKM. CDR3 residues: CASSSPGTVLSYEQYF. The CDR3 region has the DNA TGTGCCAGCAGTTCTCCCGGGACAGTCTTATCCTACGAGCAGTACTTC.

The chain employs TRBV29-1 and TRBJ2-3; D is perhaps TRBD1 (6 bases). CDR1 is SQVTM and CDR2 is ANQGSEA in the germline V gene. This CDR3 comprises 14 residues. The ends were cut back, 8 bases at V and 1 base at J, with 16 bases in the middle. The CDR3 is CSTLDSYRTDTQYF. For the CDR3, the DNA is TGCAGCACACTGGACAGCTACCGCACAGATACGCAGTATTTT.

The chain employs TRBV7-9 and TRBJ1-1, with 8 bases matching TRBD1. The V and J ends lost 0 bases and 5 bases, in that order; junction bases with no gene match: 8. Germline loops: CDR1 SEHNR, CDR2 FQNEAQ (reference sequence). The CDR3 totals 16 residues. The CDR3 region is CASSLAWDRSVTEAFF. CDR3 sequence (DNA): TGTGCCAGCAGCTTAGCGTGGGACAGGTCTGTGACTGAAGCTTTCTTT.

This chain connects TRBV11-2 to TRBJ2-7; TRBD2 is a possible D gene (5 bases). V lost 0 bases, J lost 5 bases, and 14 bases lay in between. Germline-derived CDR1 and CDR2 are SGHAT and FQNNGV. This CDR3 has 15 residues. Here the CDR3 reads CASSLDGMSWHEQYF. CDR3 nucleotides: TGTGCCAGCAGCTTAGACGGGATGTCGTGGCACGAGCAGTACTTC.

This sequence joins TRBV2 and TRBJ2-5, with 7 bases that match TRBD1. Germline V gene sequence: CDR1 SNHLY, CDR2 FYNNEI. The CDR3 is 12 amino acids. With V trimmed by 8 bases and J by 3 bases, 3 bases remained unmatched. The CDR3 DNA sequence: TGTGCCAGCGACAGGGTAAAAGAGACCCAGTACTTC. Its protein is CASDRVKETQYF.

J is TRBJ2-7 and V is TRBV30, with TRBD2 as a possible D gene (6 bases). Germline CDR1 reads GTSNPN; CDR2 reads SVGIG (reference sequence). V shed 2 bases and J shed 2 bases, with 10 bases lying between them. CDR3 size: 13 residues. DNA of the CDR3: TGTGCCTGGAGTCGGGAGTCTGCCTACGAGCAGTACTTC. Translation gives CAWSRESAYEQYF.